These 10 T cell receptor beta chains were all obtained from the same sample, sequenced in a study of OX40 agonist ivuxolimab in advanced cancers. The data were produced by immunoSEQ multiplex PCR, yet TCRdb's version contains in-frame clones alone and is incomplete. The repertoire includes approximately 100,000 clones, 90% of them detected once, and 0.48% sits in the top ten. This sample comprised CD4+ or CD8+ T cells sorted from blood, obtained in a trial of the OX40 agonist ivuxolimab. The receptors were sampled from an adult with an advanced solid tumor such as melanoma, head and neck, liver or kidney cancer.

This chain connects TRBV7-2 to TRBJ2-7; D may be TRBD1 or TRBD2 (6 bases each). The CDR3 contains 13 residues. Germline CDR1 reads SGHTA; CDR2 reads FQGNSA. V was pared by 3 bases and J by 12 bases, with 18 bases between. The CDR3: CASSLIADSRRYF. In DNA form, the CDR3 reads TGTGCCAGCAGCTTGATAGCGGACAGTCGGCGGTACTTC.

This rearrangement joins TRBV4-3 to TRBJ1-2, with D hard to call. CDR1 is LGHNA, CDR2 YSLEER, per germline. The CDR3 length is 13 residues. V was pared by 4 bases and J by 2 bases, with 8 bases between. The CDR3 sequence: CASSPTGNYGYTF. CDR3 bases: TGCGCCAGCAGCCCGACTGGGAACTATGGCTACACCTTC.

The chain is built from TRBV9 and TRBJ1-6, with D perhaps matching TRBD1 (6 bases). V was clipped by 6 bases and J by 9 bases, with 16 bases between them. From germline, CDR1 is SGDLS and CDR2 YYNGEE. CDR3 size: 14 residues. In DNA form, the CDR3 reads TGTGCCAGCAAAAGGGGGGGCGAGAGTTCACCCCTCCACTTT. Protein: CASKRGGESSPLHF.

The chain uses TRBV10-2 and TRBJ1-1, with 10 positions matching TRBD1. The V gene end was trimmed by 7 bases and the J gene end by 2 bases; junction bases not matched to a gene: 4. In germline, CDR1 is WSHSY, CDR2 SAAADI. The length of the CDR3 is 14 residues. The CDR3 region is CASKGQGLNTEAFF. CDR3 bases: TGCGCCAGCAAGGGACAGGGGCTTAACACTGAAGCTTTCTTT.

J is TRBJ2-7 and V is TRBV11-2; either TRBD1 or TRBD2 may fit D (7 bases each). This CDR3 has 13 residues. CDR1 and CDR2 from the germline V gene are SGHAT and FQNNGV. V was clipped by 3 bases and J by 7 bases, with 13 bases between them. Here the CDR3 reads CASSFGRGREQYF. DNA of the CDR3: TGTGCCAGCAGCTTTGGGAGGGGGCGAGAGCAGTACTTC.

The chain employs TRBV25-1 and TRBJ2-5; the D gene could be TRBD1 or TRBD2 (7 bases each). In germline, CDR1 is MGHDK, CDR2 SYGVNS. The CDR3 covers 14 residues. The V and J ends lost 5 bases and 2 bases respectively, with 12 bases between them. Here the CDR3 reads CASSPRGGQETQYF. As DNA, the CDR3 is TGTGCCAGCAGTCCCAGGGGGGGGCAAGAGACCCAGTACTTC.

The chain uses TRBV6-1 and TRBJ2-1; no definite D call. V lost 3 bases and J 4 bases, leaving 10 bases between the germline ends. Germline V gene lookup returns CDR1 MNHNS and CDR2 SASEGT. The CDR3 is 14 amino acids. The CDR3 here is CASSDSMVYNEQFF. CDR3 in DNA: TGTGCCAGCAGTGATTCGATGGTTTACAATGAGCAGTTCTTC.

CDR3 amino acids: CASSIPSSYNEQFF. As DNA, the CDR3 is TGTGCCAGTAGTATCCCGAGCTCCTACAATGAGCAGTTCTTC. The V and J genes are TRBV19 and TRBJ2-1; no clear D. CDR3 length equals 14 residues. V was clipped by 3 bases and J by 0 bases, with 6 bases between them. Germline V gene data show CDR1 as LNHDA and CDR2 as SQIVND (reference sequence).

The chain combines TRBV19 with TRBJ1-5; D might be TRBD1 (6 bases). The V and J ends lost 5 bases and 4 bases respectively, with 15 bases between them. The length of the CDR3 is 15 residues. Germline values: CDR1 LNHDA, CDR2 SQIVND (reference sequence). The DNA of the CDR3 is TGTGCCAGTAGTGTCCCAGGGGACCTTAATCAGCCCCAGCATTTT. Its translation is CASSVPGDLNQPQHF.

The rearrangement uses TRBV5-6 and TRBJ1-2; tentative D call: TRBD1 (5 bases). The V and J ends lost 1 base and 5 bases respectively, with 15 bases between them. CDR1 and CDR2 from the germline V gene are SGHDT and YYEEEE. This CDR3 is 15 amino acids long. CDR3 loop: CASSLNRARAYGYTF. Written as DNA, the CDR3 is TGTGCCAGCAGCTTGAATAGGGCCAGGGCATATGGCTACACCTTC.